This passage covers 10 T cell receptor beta chains from one sample sequenced in a study of CD8 T cells in Susac syndrome. Random hexamers were used to reverse transcribe about 0.5 to 1 ug of RNA. MiXCR, applied by TCRdb to the immunoSEQ multiplex PCR reads, yields one record per CDR3 protein. The table lists 250,000 to 350,000 distinct CDR3 sequences, approximately 85% of them singletons, with around 0.11% in the top ten. The sample comprised CD8+ T cells from PBMCs. These receptors all come from a human donor with multiple sclerosis.

The chain has TRBV20-1 and TRBJ2-7; 10 bases align to TRBD2. Germline-derived CDR1 and CDR2 are DFQATT and SNEGSKA (reference sequence). J lost 0 bases, V lost 5 bases, and 16 bases had no gene match. The CDR3 spans 18 residues. The CDR3, as DNA: TGCAGTGCTCCAGCCGGACTAGCGGCTAATGACTACTCCTACGAGCAGTACTTC. Its protein product is CSAPAGLAANDYSYEQYF.

This clonotype was seen a single time. The chain uses TRBV28 and TRBJ1-5; 9 positions agree with TRBD1. Germline values: CDR1 MDHEN, CDR2 SYDVKM. CDR3 length equals 16 residues. The V segment lost 5 bases and the J segment 5 bases; nucleotides outside the gene matches: 10. CDR3 coding DNA: TGTGCCAGCAGTCAACCGGGACAGGGTGTGGATCAGCCCCAGCATTTT. Translation gives CASSQPGQGVDQPQHF.

The genes are TRBV30 and TRBJ2-1; D is unresolved. Germline CDR1 reads GTSNPN; CDR2 reads SVGIG (reference sequence). This CDR3 region has 17 residues. Trimming left V 1 base short and J 0 bases short, with 16 bases between. The DNA for the CDR3 is TGTGCCTGGAGTGGTTGGGAATCTCCGAGCTCCTACAATGAGCAGTTCTTC. Encoded protein: CAWSGWESPSSYNEQFF.

The V gene is TRBV10-3, the J gene TRBJ1-5, with D perhaps matching TRBD1 (5 bases). V was trimmed by 6 bases and J by 3 bases, leaving 9 bases between them. This CDR3 has 13 amino acids. Germline CDR1 is ENHRY and CDR2 is SYGVKD. CDR3 sequence: CAIREGFNQPQHF. Written as DNA, the CDR3 is TGTGCCATCAGGGAGGGGTTCAATCAGCCCCAGCATTTT.

This chain links TRBV29-1 with TRBJ2-1; D remains ambiguous. CDR3 length equals 11 residues. Deletions cut 5 bases from V and 2 bases from J, with 4 bases between. Germline values: CDR1 SQVTM, CDR2 ANQGSEA. The CDR3 coding sequence is TGCAGCGTTCCGACCTACAATGAGCAGTTCTTC. Protein product: CSVPTYNEQFF.

The chain combines TRBV7-4 with TRBJ2-7, with 10 bases matching TRBD1. Germline CDR1 SGHVT, CDR2 SQSDAQ. Unmatched junction bases numbered 5, after V lost 4 bases and J lost 5 bases. This CDR3 comprises 14 residues. The DNA for the CDR3 is TGTGCCAGCAGCTACGGGACAGGGGACAACGAGCAGTACTTC. Translated, it gives CASSYGTGDNEQYF.

The chain joins TRBV10-3 to TRBJ2-1; D uncertain. The V gene lost 0 bases and the J gene lost 7 bases, with 16 bases spanning the gap. The length of the CDR3 is 16 residues. Germline-derived CDR1 and CDR2 are ENHRY and SYGVKD. The CDR3 DNA follows: TGTGCCATCAGTGAGTCGGAACGGCCCATTAGGAATGAGCAGTTCTTC. Translated, it gives CAISESERPIRNEQFF.

V gene TRBV28 combines with J gene TRBJ2-1; D is ambiguous. V lost 8 bases and J lost 1, with 15 bases in between. Germline V gene lookup returns CDR1 MDHEN and CDR2 SYDVKM. This CDR3 comprises 15 residues. The CDR3 coding sequence is TGTGCCAGCTCCTATTACTGGAGTTCCTACAATGAGCAGTTCTTC. This sequence encodes CASSYYWSSYNEQFF. Supplemented by reference TRBV28 and TRBJ2-1, the full variable domain reads DVKVTQSSRYLVKRTGEKVFLECVQDMDHENMFWYRQDPGLGLRLIYFSYDVKMKEKGDIPEGYSVSREKKERFSLILESASTNQTSMYLCASSYYWSSYNEQFFGPGTRLTVL.

The chain is built from TRBV2 and TRBJ2-1, with D possibly TRBD1 on 6 matching bases. The germline V and J ends were trimmed by 6 bases and 4 bases, with 13 bases remaining between them. The CDR3 contains 14 residues. The germline V gene has CDR1 SNHLY and CDR2 FYNNEI. The CDR3 reads CASRADSWYNEQFF. CDR3 bases: TGTGCCAGCAGAGCGGACAGTTGGTACAATGAGCAGTTCTTC.

This chain connects TRBV24-1 to TRBJ2-1; 8 bases map to TRBD1. Germline V lookup: CDR1 KGHDR, CDR2 SFDVKD. The CDR3 loop spans 13 amino acids. V was clipped by 12 bases and J by 7 bases; unmatched bases: 10. The CDR3 bases are TGTGCCTCGTTGACAGGGGTGGGGAATGAGCAGTTCTTC. This sequence encodes CASLTGVGNEQFF.